This paragraph reports one TCR beta chain. The second PCR ran roughly 7 to 12 cycles with a sample-barcoded 5' primer and J-beta primers. TCRdb re-called the 5' RACE reads with MiXCR, one entry per CDR3 protein. The sample holds under 2,000,000 distinct CDR3 sequences; less than 50% are singletons and the top ten take approximately 2.1%. This record comes from a study of blood T cells in healthy people across ages. This TCR was sampled from a woman in her forties in good health. The sequenced sample was blood.

The DNA of the CDR3 is TGTGCCAGCATCTCTCCGACAGGGGGATATGGCTACACCTTC. It codes for CASISPTGGYGYTF. The chain is built from TRBV13 and TRBJ1-2, with 9 bases lining up with TRBD1. J was trimmed by 5 bases and V by 7 bases; bases with no gene match: 8. The CDR3 is 14 residues long. The germline gives CDR1 PRHDT, CDR2 FYEKMQ (reference sequence).